This T cell receptor (beta chain) was captured in a study of beta chain features in type 1 diabetes (dated by TCRdb to between 2018 and 2020). Notes on the research overall: Mean age, gender distribution, total cell number and subset yield did not differ between patients and healthy donors. A total of roughly 100,000,000 sorted cells were examined across all samples, and the number of cells per subset was strongly correlated with RNA yield. The study compared the TCRB repertoires of sorted circulating CD4+ T cell subsets in recently diagnosed type 1 diabetes patients with those in matched healthy donors. Regulatory and stem cell-like memory subsets were obtained from only 8 patients and about 8 healthy donors, while naive and central memory subsets were obtained from all 30 or so donors. Summary of the overall study and its limitations: Because cDNA rather than genomic DNA was sequenced, highly expressing activated cells could have been over-represented, although no difference in activation and CD3 levels was found between groups. Naive, central memory and regulatory TCRB repertoires appeared to be more alike among patients than among healthy donors. Patients with type 1 diabetes made fewer insertions and deleted more nucleotides at VDJ recombination sites, implying thymic rearrangement abnormalities. In all four CD4+ subsets, TCRB CDR3 length was moderately but significantly shorter in type 1 diabetes patients. Only small numbers of individuals were included in the HLA sub-analyses, which left unresolved whether HLA type had any influence on TCRB rearrangement. Shorter templates might be favored by PCR, yet because patient and control samples were amplified and corrected together, any such skew would affect both groups equally.

Trimming removed 0 bases from V and 0 bases from J; the gene matches leave 4 bases unexplained. The germline V gene provides CDR1 MGHRA and CDR2 YSYEKL. Reading from cysteine to phenylalanine, the CDR3 counts 17 amino acids. The sequence is cut down to CDR3 DNA, 51 bases in frame from base 1. The entire isolated RNA was reverse transcribed using the High Capacity cDNA Reverse Transcription Kit, and thus expressed TCRB transcripts were sequenced. Naive, central memory and regulatory T cell samples underwent deep immunoSEQ sequencing, averaging around 3.6 million total reads per sample. Sorted cells were lysed in RLT buffer, and RNA was extracted using DNase-treated RNeasy Micro or Mini kits according to cell number. To prevent cross-contamination, every cell subset was processed on its own, while patient and healthy donor samples were processed together. Using the immunoSEQ multiplex PCR, TCRB sequences were amplified from cDNA into 87-bp fragments spanning the CDR3 region. The amplicons were sequenced using the Illumina HiSeq platform. The original methods were these. Synthetic template baselines were used to correct PCR bias computationally, reads within Hamming distance 2 were collapsed, and singletons that could not be merged were discarded. Reads were aligned to IMGT to assign V, D and J genes, CDR3 length, and insertions or deletions at six rearrangement sites. Within each subset, clonotype counts were normalized to sorted cell number, and only after that were true diversity and Gini coefficients computed with the tcR R package. Repertoire sharing was quantified using the overlap coefficient calculated on TCRB nucleotide sequences. As a proxy for the pre-selection repertoire, out-of-frame TCRB sequences from naive cells were analyzed. In its TCRdb copy, this immuneACCESS table keeps in-frame sequences only and misses some clones. Where compared with another copy, unresolved V genes explain less than half of these, and the others have no known cause. That table gives V, J and clone size, and the DNA gave D and trimming. For this sample the table gives about 370,000 clones, of which approximately 16% were detected only once. The ten largest make up 0.019% of the sample.

Each donor gave one peripheral blood draw, approximately 110 mL on average, collected into heparinised tubes. A BD FACSAria II and a panel including CD45RO, CCR7, CD25, CD127, CD95 and CD27 were used to sort naive, central memory, regulatory and stem cell-like memory CD4+ T cells. Purity was above 95% for every sorted population. PBMCs were separated immediately by Lymphoprep density gradient centrifugation and were stained directly, without being cultured. So that batch effects would be minimized, each experiment stained and sorted samples in pairs, pairing one healthy donor with one patient. Comments on this clone: Its binding antigen is unknown. No much larger clone exists at a distance of one base, and base qualities are not known.

Specimen: naive CD4+ T cells from blood. Explained via the paper, the cell subset or site label denotes: true naive CD4+ T cells. The chain joins TRBV4-1 to TRBJ2-2, with 7 bases in between that match TRBD2. The source of this sequence is a woman under 30 in good health. The CDR3 reads CASSQETGRANTGELFF. In nucleotide form, the sequence is TGCGCCAGCAGCCAAGAGACGGGGAGGGCGAACACCGGGGAGCTGTTTTTT.